This T cell receptor beta chain originates from a study of cytomegalovirus exposure and HLA in healthy donors. The wider study: In an earlier analysis, approximately 120 million unique TCR beta sequences were found from about 179 million T cells. Among over 300 genotyped donors, roughly 81% fell in the Caucasian-associated ancestry cluster. Findings and limits, study-wide: Reportedly, fewer N-insertions than the approximately 700-donor mean appeared in an Asian-associated ancestry cluster in a later analysis.

Notes on this clone: Its target is unknown.

CDR3 length equals 13 residues. V lost 2 bases and J 15 bases, leaving 18 bases between the germline ends. Per the germline V gene, CDR1 is SGHDT and CDR2 is YYEEEE. The PCR was carried out with 60 Vbeta primers and 13 Jbeta primers. The method was immunoSEQ multiplex PCR; TCRdb's version includes in-frame clones alone and lacks a portion of them. The data show some 130,000 clones, about three quarters seen once. The TCR comes from a human donor in good health. Input material: PBMCs. The chain is built from TRBV5-6 and TRBJ2-1; the D gene is possibly TRBD1 (6 bases). The CDR3 nucleotides read TGTGCCAGCAGCTTAATATATGGGACATTCTGGTTCTTC. Translated: CASSLIYGTFWFF.